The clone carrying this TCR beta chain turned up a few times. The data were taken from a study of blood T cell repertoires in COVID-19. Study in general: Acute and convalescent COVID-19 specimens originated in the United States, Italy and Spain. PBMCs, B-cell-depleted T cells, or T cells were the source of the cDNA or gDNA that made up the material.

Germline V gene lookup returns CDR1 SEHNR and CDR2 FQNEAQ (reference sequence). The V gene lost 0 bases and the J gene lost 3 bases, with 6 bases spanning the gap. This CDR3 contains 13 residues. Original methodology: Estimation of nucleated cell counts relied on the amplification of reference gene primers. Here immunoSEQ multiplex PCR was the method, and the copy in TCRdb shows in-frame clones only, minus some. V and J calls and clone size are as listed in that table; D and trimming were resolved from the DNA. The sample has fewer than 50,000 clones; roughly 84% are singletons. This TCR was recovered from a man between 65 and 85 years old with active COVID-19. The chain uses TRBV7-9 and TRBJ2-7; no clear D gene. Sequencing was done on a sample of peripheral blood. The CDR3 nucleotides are TGTGCCAGCAGCTTAGCACAGAGCTACGAGCAGTACTTC. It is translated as CASSLAQSYEQYF.